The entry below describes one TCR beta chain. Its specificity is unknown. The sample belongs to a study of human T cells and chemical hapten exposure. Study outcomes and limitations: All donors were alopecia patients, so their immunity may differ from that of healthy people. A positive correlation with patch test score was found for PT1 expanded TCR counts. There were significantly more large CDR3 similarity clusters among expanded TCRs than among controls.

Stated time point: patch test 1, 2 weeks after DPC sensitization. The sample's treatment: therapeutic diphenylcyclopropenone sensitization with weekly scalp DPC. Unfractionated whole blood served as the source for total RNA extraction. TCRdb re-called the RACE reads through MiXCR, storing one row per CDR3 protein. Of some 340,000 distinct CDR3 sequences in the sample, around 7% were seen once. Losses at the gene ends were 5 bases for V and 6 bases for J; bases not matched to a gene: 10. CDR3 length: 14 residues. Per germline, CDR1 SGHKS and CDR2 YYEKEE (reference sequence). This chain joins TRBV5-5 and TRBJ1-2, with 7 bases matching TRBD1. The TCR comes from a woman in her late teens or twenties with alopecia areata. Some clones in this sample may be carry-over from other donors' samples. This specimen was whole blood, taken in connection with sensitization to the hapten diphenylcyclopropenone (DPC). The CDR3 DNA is TGTGCCAGCAGAAAAACCGGGACAGAAAATGGCTACACCTTC. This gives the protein CASRKTGTENGYTF.